A single sample is the source of the 29 T cell receptor beta chains below, sequenced in a study of blood T cell repertoires in COVID-19 (dated by TCRdb to about 2020). Library preparation was by the immunoSEQ multiplex PCR assay. This is the immuneACCESS table as TCRdb keeps it, with only in-frame sequences that have V and J called. A part of the clones is gone; compared with another copy, unresolved V genes explain less than half, and the rest is unexplained. Here the sample has around 250,000 clones; roughly four fifths occur a single time. Of the sample, approximately 3.6% is held by the ten largest clones. Sequenced input: PBMCs or T cells enriched from blood (not recorded which). The receptors shown here come from a man aged 50 to 60 who had recovered from COVID-19.

Points on this clone: The limits of the CDR3 on the DNA are not certain, so only TCRdb's listed CDR3 is given. The chain links TRBV5-4 to TRBJ2-1; the listed D gene, TRBD2, was not tested against the DNA. The V gene's germline CDR1 is SGHNT and CDR2 YYREEE (reference sequence). The CDR3 spans 16 residues, counting both ends. CDR3 amino acids: CASSKMASGSIFWQFF.

The gene calls are TRBV28 and TRBJ1-3; possibly TRBD1 for D (6 bases). Germline CDR1 reads MDHEN; CDR2 reads SYDVKM. This CDR3 is 19 amino acids long. Trimming took off 2 bases at V and 0 bases at J, with 20 bases between the two ends. The CDR3 DNA reads TGTGCCAGCAGTTTAGATAGCCGGACAGAGTTTTTCTCTGGAAACACCATATATTTT. Amino acids: CASSLDSRTEFFSGNTIYF.

The gene calls are TRBV19 and TRBJ1-5; possible D gene TRBD1, 5 bases. V lost 5 bases, J lost 0 bases, and 14 bases lay in between. The germline gives CDR1 LNHDA, CDR2 SQIVND (reference sequence). The CDR3 consists of 16 residues. CDR3 sequence reads: CASSPGGGYSNQPQHF. DNA of the CDR3: TGTGCCAGTAGTCCCGGGGGGGGATATAGCAATCAGCCCCAGCATTTT.

The gene calls are TRBV4-3 and TRBJ2-5, with TRBD2 matching 7 bases. J lost 5 bases, V lost 1 base, and 7 bases had no gene match. This CDR3 has 15 amino acids. Looked up from germline, CDR1 is LGHNA and CDR2 is YSLEER. CDR3: CASSQGSKGGETQYF. CDR3 nucleotides: TGCGCCAGCAGCCAAGGGTCCAAGGGAGGGGAGACCCAGTACTTC.

The CDR3 is CASSPPAGDVSSVNSYEQYF. CDR3 bases: TGTGCCAGCAGCCCCCCGGCGGGCGATGTAAGCTCTGTAAACTCCTACGAGCAGTACTTC. This rearrangement joins TRBV5-5 to TRBJ2-7, with D perhaps TRBD2 (5 bases). This CDR3 spans 20 amino acids. Germline V gives CDR1 SGHKS, CDR2 YYEKEE (reference sequence). V was clipped by 4 bases and J by 0 bases, with 29 bases between them.

This chain uses TRBV5-5 with TRBJ2-7; TRBD1 matches 9 bases. The ends lost 4 bases at V and 3 bases at J; junction bases unmatched: 2. The CDR3 spans 13 residues. CDR1 and CDR2 (germline): SGHKS, YYEKEE (reference sequence). CDR3 DNA sequence: TGTGCCAGCAGCGGGGACAGGGTCTACGAGCAGTACTTC. Its protein product is CASSGDRVYEQYF.

This clone was seen a handful of times. This rearrangement joins TRBV27 to TRBJ2-5; 11 positions agree with TRBD2. CDR1 is MNHEY and CDR2 is SMNVEV in the germline V gene (reference sequence). Trimming cost V 8 bases and J 5 bases; bases outside gene matches: 10. The CDR3 contains 15 residues. CDR3 bases: TGTGCCAGCTCTACTAGCGGGAGTTGGGGCGAGACCCAGTACTTC. Translated, it gives CASSTSGSWGETQYF.

The chain couples TRBV30 to TRBJ1-2, with 8 bases that match TRBD1. V dropped 4 bases and J dropped 6; count of bases not matched to a gene: 10. There are 14 residues in the CDR3. The V gene's germline CDR1 is GTSNPN and CDR2 SVGIG (reference sequence). CDR3 sequence reads: CAWTYLDRGNGYTF. DNA of the CDR3: TGTGCCTGGACCTACTTAGACAGGGGAAATGGCTACACCTTC.

This chain links TRBV4-3 with TRBJ2-1, with TRBD1 identical over 9 bases. CDR1 is LGHNA, CDR2 YSLEER, per germline. This CDR3 is built from 18 residues. V lost 3 bases to trimming and J lost 3 bases; unmatched junction nucleotides: 12. The CDR3 loop reads CASSHATTRDRDYNEQFF. CDR3 sequence (DNA): TGCGCCAGCAGCCACGCTACGACAAGGGACAGGGACTACAATGAGCAGTTCTTC.

The chain is built from TRBV4-2 and TRBJ2-7; 7 nucleotides match TRBD2. After removal of 1 base from V and 6 bases from J, the junction contained 3 bases not matched to a gene. This CDR3 is 13 amino acids long. Germline V gene lookup returns CDR1 LGHNA and CDR2 YNFKEQ. CDR3 amino acids: CASSQAGGFEQYF. CDR3 bases: TGTGCCAGCAGCCAAGCGGGAGGTTTCGAGCAGTACTTC.

The chain combines TRBV19 with TRBJ1-2; maybe TRBD1 (6 bases). The V end lost 5 bases, the J end lost 2 bases, and 9 bases lay between the germline ends. There are 13 residues in the CDR3. CDR1 is LNHDA and CDR2 is SQIVND in the germline V gene (reference sequence). CDR3 coding DNA: TGTGCCAGTAGTCCCGGACAGAACTATGGCTACACCTTC. This encodes CASSPGQNYGYTF.

The V and J genes are TRBV19 and TRBJ2-7, with D maybe TRBD2 (6 bases). The CDR3 runs to 15 residues. V shed 3 bases and J shed 4 bases, with 16 bases lying between them. Germline V CDR1 and CDR2: LNHDA, SQIVND (reference sequence). Here the CDR3 reads CASSMDPGSGYEQYF. In nucleotides, the CDR3 is TGTGCCAGTAGTATGGACCCAGGGAGCGGGTACGAGCAGTACTTC.

The rearrangement uses TRBV9 and TRBJ1-2; D is unresolved. CDR3 length: 14 amino acids. CDR1 and CDR2 from the germline V gene are SGDLS and YYNGEE. V was cut by 0 bases and J by 4 bases, with 10 bases left in between. DNA of the CDR3: TGTGCCAGCAGCGTAGACGACGGGTTCTATGGCTACACCTTC. It is translated as CASSVDDGFYGYTF.

The chain employs TRBV3-1 (or the pseudogene TRBV3-2) and TRBJ2-3; 7 bases line up with TRBD2. The CDR3 has 15 residues. Germline CDR1 reads LGHDT; CDR2 reads YNNKEL (reference sequence). The junction had 3 bases not matched to a gene; V was cut back by 2 bases and J by 1 base. This chain's CDR3 is CASSQQRGRTDTQYF. The CDR3 DNA reads as TGTGCCAGCAGCCAACAGCGGGGACGCACAGATACGCAGTATTTT.

J is TRBJ1-1 and V is TRBV25-1, with D uncertain. This CDR3 contains 11 residues. V lost 6 bases to trimming and J lost 8 bases, with 10 bases between them. Looked up from germline, CDR1 is MGHDK and CDR2 is SYGVNS. DNA for the CDR3: TGTGCCAGCAGGGAGGCAGCCGAAGCTTTCTTT. Its translation: CASREAAEAFF.

The chain carries TRBV15 and TRBJ1-2; D unclear. Germline V gene data show CDR1 as LNHNV and CDR2 as YYDKDF (reference sequence). This CDR3 contains 13 residues. V was clipped by 9 bases and J by 4 bases, with 15 bases between them. The chain's CDR3 is CATSFGTAYGYTF. CDR3 coding DNA: TGTGCCACGTCGTTTGGCACCGCCTATGGCTACACCTTC. Variable domain in full (rest from reference TRBV15 and TRBJ1-2): DAMVIQNPRYQVTQFGKPVTLSCSQTLNHNVMYWYQQKSSQAPKLLFHYYDKDFNNEADTPDNFQSRRPNTSFCFLDIRSPGLGDTAMYLCATSFGTAYGYTFGSGTRLTVV.

V and J are TRBV28 and TRBJ2-7; D is uncertain. CDR3 length: 17 amino acids. Germline V gives CDR1 MDHEN, CDR2 SYDVKM. V lost 3 bases and J lost 0, with 18 bases in between. The CDR3 here is CASSFTPQKRHSYEQYF. CDR3 nucleotide sequence: TGTGCCAGCAGTTTTACCCCCCAGAAGAGGCACTCCTACGAGCAGTACTTC. Combining the CDR3 with reference TRBV28 and TRBJ2-7 gives the whole variable domain DVKVTQSSRYLVKRTGEKVFLECVQDMDHENMFWYRQDPGLGLRLIYFSYDVKMKEKGDIPEGYSVSREKKERFSLILESASTNQTSMYLCASSFTPQKRHSYEQYFGPGTRLTVT.

The chain is built from TRBV29-1 and TRBJ2-5; 7 bases fit TRBD1. The CDR3 covers 15 residues. With 4 bases clipped from V and 5 bases from J, the junction kept 13 bases outside the gene matches. The V gene's germline CDR1 is SQVTM and CDR2 ANQGSEA. CDR3 sequence: CSVAHRDSPRETQYF. The CDR3 DNA reads as TGCAGCGTTGCCCACCGGGACAGCCCTCGGGAGACCCAGTACTTC.

Only one count was recorded for this clone. The CDR3 sequence: CASSLNGGEQYF. DNA for the CDR3: TGTGCCAGCAGTCTCAACGGGGGTGAGCAGTACTTC. V is TRBV28 and J is TRBJ2-7, with TRBD2 as a possible D gene (6 bases). The CDR3 runs 12 residues. CDR1 is MDHEN, CDR2 SYDVKM, per germline. Between the trimmed V and J ends, which lost 5 bases and 7 bases, there was a span of 12 bases.

The chain combines TRBV2 with TRBJ1-2; weak D call: TRBD1 (6 bases). Germline CDR1 is SNHLY and CDR2 is FYNNEI. V lost 4 bases to trimming and J lost 1 base, with 16 bases between them. The CDR3 totals 16 residues. The DNA of the CDR3 is TGTGCCAGCAGTGCCGGGGGGGCAGGCCATAACTATGGCTACACCTTC. Amino acid sequence: CASSAGGAGHNYGYTF.

The chain is built from TRBV7-9 and TRBJ2-7; TRBD2 is a possible D gene (5 bases). The CDR3 spans 16 residues. Trimming took off 1 base at V and 1 base at J, with 14 bases between the two ends. The germline CDR1 and CDR2 sequences are SEHNR and FQNEAQ (reference sequence). The CDR3 loop reads CASSLVDSRGSYEQYF. The CDR3, as DNA: TGTGCCAGCAGCTTAGTCGACTCTCGAGGGTCCTACGAGCAGTACTTC.

This rearrangement joins TRBV5-6 to TRBJ1-5; weak D call: TRBD1 (5 bases). The CDR3 extends over 15 amino acids. Germline lookup yields CDR1 SGHDT and CDR2 YYEEEE. V was cut by 1 base and J by 4 bases, with 12 bases left in between. The CDR3 DNA sequence: TGTGCCAGCAGCTTGAATGGGGGGAGAAATCAGCCCCAGCATTTT. Its translation is CASSLNGGRNQPQHF.

This clone was counted only a few times. The chain is built from TRBV9 and TRBJ1-3, with a tentative D call TRBD1 (5 bases). Trimming left V 4 bases short and J 1 base short, with 12 bases between. Looked up from germline, CDR1 is SGDLS and CDR2 is YYNGEE. The CDR3 is 15 residues long. DNA of the CDR3: TGTGCCAGCAGCATTCGTGGGGGGTCTGGAAACACCATATATTTT. Translated: CASSIRGGSGNTIYF.

The rearrangement links TRBV10-3 to TRBJ2-2; 7 nucleotides align to TRBD1. The germline CDR1 and CDR2 sequences are ENHRY and SYGVKD. Unmatched junction bases numbered 4, after V lost 6 bases and J lost 0 bases. This CDR3 spans 15 amino acids. CDR3 amino acids: CAISRQGANTGELFF. The CDR3 DNA reads TGTGCCATCAGCCGACAGGGCGCGAACACCGGGGAGCTGTTTTTT.

The chain joins TRBV19 to TRBJ1-2, with D unclear. The germline V gene has CDR1 LNHDA and CDR2 SQIVND (reference sequence). V was clipped by 0 bases and J by 5 bases, with 4 bases between them. This CDR3 is 12 amino acids long. CDR3 sequence reads: CASSIDLYGYTF. The CDR3 nucleotides are TGTGCCAGTAGTATAGATCTGTATGGCTACACCTTC. The full variable domain, completed using reference TRBV19 and TRBJ1-2, is DGGITQSPKYLFRKEGQNVTLSCEQNLNHDAMYWYRQDPGQGLRLIYYSQIVNDFQKGDIAEGYSVSREKKESFPLTVTSAQKNPTAFYLCASSIDLYGYTFGSGTRLTVV.

The rearrangement links TRBV30 to TRBJ2-2; D gene ambiguous. V was cut by 5 bases and J by 5 bases, with 9 bases left in between. The CDR3 runs to 12 residues. Looked up from germline, CDR1 is GTSNPN and CDR2 is SVGIG (reference sequence). CDR3 coding DNA: TGTGCCTGGTTCAAATTGACCGGGGAGCTGTTTTTT. It codes for CAWFKLTGELFF.

The J gene is TRBJ1-5, the V gene TRBV19; TRBD1 matches 9 bases. Germline CDR1 is LNHDA and CDR2 is SQIVND (reference sequence). The CDR3 consists of 20 residues. Losses at the gene ends were 2 bases for V and 5 bases for J; bases not matched to a gene: 19. The CDR3: CASSISPKGGTGFPYQPQHF. The CDR3 region has the DNA TGTGCCAGTAGTATAAGCCCCAAAGGCGGGACAGGGTTTCCCTATCAGCCCCAGCATTTT.

The chain recombines TRBV4-3 with TRBJ2-7, with D possibly being TRBD2 (6 bases). Germline CDR1 LGHNA, CDR2 YSLEER. Trimming stripped 0 bases from V and 2 bases from J, with 17 bases between. The CDR3 is made up of 17 amino acids. CDR3 sequence: CASSQDRGLGLPYEQYF. As DNA, the CDR3 is TGCGCCAGCAGCCAAGATCGAGGCTTGGGACTCCCCTACGAGCAGTACTTC.

The gene calls are TRBV9 and TRBJ2-3, with no clear D. Looked up from germline, CDR1 is SGDLS and CDR2 is YYNGEE. The CDR3 loop spans 12 amino acids. The V end was cut by 1 base, the J end by 4 bases, with 4 bases between. CDR3 loop: CASSVSADTQYF. DNA of the CDR3: TGTGCCAGCAGCGTATCGGCAGATACGCAGTATTTT.